The T cell receptor (beta chain) under discussion was sequenced for a study of T cell repertoires in cytomegalovirus infection. MiXCR was run by TCRdb on the reads, yielding one entry per CDR3 protein. Of about 740,000 distinct CDR3 sequences listed, around 32% are singletons. About this clonotype itself: Its antigen is currently unknown.

Sequences were derived from cultured PBMCs, sampled from culture after CMV antigen stimulation. This sequence originates from a human donor in good health (CMV status not recorded). Some clones in this sample may be carry-over from other donors' samples.

The CDR3 protein is CASSAPPGQGSGYTF. The CDR3 coding sequence is TGTGCCAGCAGCGCACCCCCGGGACAGGGCTCTGGCTACACCTTC. J is TRBJ1-2 and V is TRBV5-4, with 9 bases that match TRBD1. Germline CDR1 and CDR2: SGHNT and YYREEE (reference sequence). The junction had 11 bases not matched to a gene; V was cut back by 4 bases and J by 7 bases. CDR3 length equals 15 residues. Full variable domain (remainder filled in from reference TRBV5-4 and TRBJ1-2): ETGVTQSPTHLIKTRGQQVTLRCSSQSGHNTVSWYQQALGQGPQFIFQYYREEENGRGNFPPRFSGLQFPNYSSELNVNALELDDSALYLCASSAPPGQGSGYTFGSGTRLTVV.